The T cell receptor beta chain described here comes from a study of cytomegalovirus exposure and HLA in healthy donors. 60 Vbeta and 13 Jbeta primers were used in PCR. Only in-frame clones appear in the TCRdb table, and some are missing; sequencing was by immunoSEQ multiplex PCR. The repertoire holds some 130,000 clones, approximately 74% seen once, with approximately 7.2% in the top ten. On this clone itself: Its antigen remains unknown.

Findings and limits, study-wide: While the bulk of TCR sequences proved rare, some public TCRs turned up in many donors.

Trimming cost V 2 bases and J 6 bases, with 11 bases left between them. Per germline, CDR1 MDHEN and CDR2 SYDVKM. There are 13 residues in the CDR3. The sequence derives from a male donor in good health and CMV-seronegative. The genes are TRBV28 and TRBJ2-7; tentatively, D is TRBD1 (5 bases). The sequenced sample was PBMCs. The CDR3 protein is CASSLLGAGEQYF. CDR3 coding DNA: TGTGCCAGCAGTTTACTAGGGGCTGGCGAGCAGTACTTC.